This T cell receptor beta chain was profiled in a study of blood T cell repertoires in COVID-19. Study as a whole: From T cells, B-cell-depleted T cells, or PBMCs came the material, which was cDNA or gDNA.

TCRdb's copy holds only in-frame clones and misses some; the assay was immunoSEQ multiplex PCR. The data contain almost 250,000 clones, 85% to 90% of them singletons. The CDR3 is 15 residues long. V was clipped by 5 bases and J by 6 bases; unmatched bases: 5. Germline CDR1 reads LNHDA; CDR2 reads SQIVND (reference sequence). The V and J genes are TRBV19 and TRBJ1-6; 9 nucleotides match TRBD1. This clonotype was obtained from a woman between 50 and 59 years old who had recovered from COVID-19. The sample taken for sequencing was PBMCs or T cells enriched from blood (not recorded which). The CDR3, as DNA: TGTGCCAGTAGTGGGGAGGACAGGGGTAATTCACCCCTCCACTTT. Translation: CASSGEDRGNSPLHF.